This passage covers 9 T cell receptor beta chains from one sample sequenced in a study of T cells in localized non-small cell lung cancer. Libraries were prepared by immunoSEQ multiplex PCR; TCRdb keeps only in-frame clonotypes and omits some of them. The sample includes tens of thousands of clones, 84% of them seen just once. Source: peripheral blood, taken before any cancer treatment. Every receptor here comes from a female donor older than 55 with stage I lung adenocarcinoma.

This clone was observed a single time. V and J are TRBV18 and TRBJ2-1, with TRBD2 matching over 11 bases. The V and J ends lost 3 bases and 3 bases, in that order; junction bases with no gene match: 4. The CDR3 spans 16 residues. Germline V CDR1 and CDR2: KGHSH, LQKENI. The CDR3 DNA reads TGTGCCAGCTCACCCCTGGGACTAGCGGACTACAATGAGCAGTTCTTC. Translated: CASSPLGLADYNEQFF. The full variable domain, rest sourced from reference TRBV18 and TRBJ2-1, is NAGVMQNPRHLVRRRGQEARLRCSPMKGHSHVYWYRQLPEEGLKFMVYLQKENIIDESGMPKERFSAEFPKEGPSILRIQQVVRGDSAAYFCASSPLGLADYNEQFFGPGTRLTVL.

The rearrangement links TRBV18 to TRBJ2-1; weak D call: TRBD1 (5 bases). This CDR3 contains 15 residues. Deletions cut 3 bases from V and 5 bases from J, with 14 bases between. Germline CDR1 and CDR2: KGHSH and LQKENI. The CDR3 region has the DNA TGTGCCAGCTCACCTCCAAGACAGAGCAACAATGAGCAGTTCTTC. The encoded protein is CASSPPRQSNNEQFF.

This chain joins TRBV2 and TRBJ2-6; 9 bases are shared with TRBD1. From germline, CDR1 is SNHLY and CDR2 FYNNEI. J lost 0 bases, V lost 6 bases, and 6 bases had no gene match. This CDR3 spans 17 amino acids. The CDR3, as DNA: TGTGCCAGCAGCCGGGACAGGGTCTTCTCTGGGGCCAACGTCCTGACTTTC. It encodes CASSRDRVFSGANVLTF.

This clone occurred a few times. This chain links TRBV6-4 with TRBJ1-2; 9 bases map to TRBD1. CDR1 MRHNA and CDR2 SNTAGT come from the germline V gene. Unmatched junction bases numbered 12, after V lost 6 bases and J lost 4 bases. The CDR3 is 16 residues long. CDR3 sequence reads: CASSPTTGTGIYGYTF. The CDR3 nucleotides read TGTGCCAGCAGCCCGACAACCGGGACAGGGATCTATGGCTACACCTTC.

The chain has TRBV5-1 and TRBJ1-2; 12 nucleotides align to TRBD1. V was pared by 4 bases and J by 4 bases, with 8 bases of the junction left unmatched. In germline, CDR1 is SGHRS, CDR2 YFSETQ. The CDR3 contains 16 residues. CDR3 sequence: CASSPLGQGAIYGYTF. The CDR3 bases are TGCGCCAGCAGCCCTTTGGGACAGGGGGCGATCTATGGCTACACCTTC. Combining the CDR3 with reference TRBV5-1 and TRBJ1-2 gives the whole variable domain KAGVTQTPRYLIKTRGQQVTLSCSPISGHRSVSWYQQTPGQGLQFLFEYFSETQRNKGNFPGRFSGRQFSNSRSEMNVSTLELGDSALYLCASSPLGQGAIYGYTFGSGTRLTVV.

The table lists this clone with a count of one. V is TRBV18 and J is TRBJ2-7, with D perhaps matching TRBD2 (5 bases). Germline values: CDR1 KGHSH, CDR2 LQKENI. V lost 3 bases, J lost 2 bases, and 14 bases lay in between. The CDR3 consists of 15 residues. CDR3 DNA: TGTGCCAGCTCACCCGCACGGACTGTCCCCTACGAGCAGTACTTC. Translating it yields CASSPARTVPYEQYF.

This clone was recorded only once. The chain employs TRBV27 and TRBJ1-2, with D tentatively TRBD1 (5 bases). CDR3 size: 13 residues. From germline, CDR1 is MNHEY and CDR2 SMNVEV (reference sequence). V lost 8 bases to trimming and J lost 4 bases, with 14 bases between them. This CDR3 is CASGGRRGYGYTF. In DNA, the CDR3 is TGTGCCAGCGGGGGACGACGGGGCTATGGCTACACCTTC.

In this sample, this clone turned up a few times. The CDR3 reads CASSLFGSRAFF. As DNA, the CDR3 is TGTGCCAGCAGTTTATTTGGGAGCCGGGCTTTCTTT. The chain is built from TRBV27 and TRBJ1-1; D is undetermined. The V and J ends lost 1 base and 11 bases respectively, with 11 bases between them. The germline CDR1 and CDR2 sequences are MNHEY and SMNVEV (reference sequence). The CDR3 runs 12 residues.

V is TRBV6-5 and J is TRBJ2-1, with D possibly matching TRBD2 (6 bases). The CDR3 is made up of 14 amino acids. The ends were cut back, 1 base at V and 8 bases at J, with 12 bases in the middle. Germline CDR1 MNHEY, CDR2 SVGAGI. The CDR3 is CASSYFGGEDEQFF. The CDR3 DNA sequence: TGTGCCAGCAGTTACTTTGGAGGGGAAGATGAGCAGTTCTTC.